This passage covers 15 T cell receptor beta chains from one sample sequenced in a study of memory CD4+ T cells and cytomegalovirus serostatus. Sequencing used immunoSEQ multiplex PCR; TCRdb keeps in-frame clones, though not all of them. Counted here are 25,000 to 40,000 clones, under 80% occurring once; the ten biggest clones make up 0.63%. Single viable CD3+CD4+CD8-CD45RO+ cells were sorted as the memory CD4+ T cells. The sample taken for sequencing was memory CD4+ T cells from blood. The source is an adult in good health and CMV-seronegative. Some clones in this sample may be carry-over from other donors' samples.

V and J are TRBV5-1 and TRBJ2-7; TRBD2 aligns across 11 bases. The CDR3 has 17 amino acids. The germline V gene has CDR1 SGHRS and CDR2 YFSETQ. V was clipped by 4 bases and J by 2 bases; unmatched bases: 11. CDR3 bases: TGCGCCAGCAGCCTAGCGGGGGGTCCGACTCACACCTACGAGCAGTACTTC. As protein: CASSLAGGPTHTYEQYF.

This chain uses TRBV28 with TRBJ2-4; 14 bases line up with TRBD2. This CDR3 region has 19 residues. CDR1 MDHEN and CDR2 SYDVKM come from the germline V gene. Trimming took 5 bases from V and 0 from J; bases not matched to a gene: 9. CDR3 amino acids: CASSIRTSGGYLAKNIQYF. As DNA, the CDR3 is TGTGCCAGCAGTATACGGACTAGCGGGGGGTATCTAGCCAAAAACATTCAGTACTTC.

V is TRBV30 and J is TRBJ1-2, with D possibly matching TRBD1 (5 bases). V gave up 3 bases and J gave up 8 bases, with 13 bases separating them. Germline assignment: CDR1 GTSNPN and CDR2 SVGIG (reference sequence). This CDR3 has 12 residues. This CDR3 is CAWRGGTGGYTF. The CDR3 DNA is TGTGCCTGGAGGGGTGGGACGGGGGGCTACACCTTC.

The chain combines TRBV7-9 with TRBJ1-2, with 7 bases matching TRBD1. Losses at the gene ends were 0 bases for V and 6 bases for J; bases not matched to a gene: 4. The CDR3 is 14 residues long. Germline V CDR1 and CDR2: SEHNR, FQNEAQ (reference sequence). CDR3 sequence reads: CASSLADRVHGYTF. The CDR3 nucleotides read TGTGCCAGCAGCTTAGCCGACAGGGTGCATGGCTACACCTTC.

The table lists this clone with a few counts. The CDR3 DNA is TGCGCCAGCAGTGGACTTAGGCTGAAGGCTTTCTTT. Translation: CASSGLRLKAFF. This chain links TRBV10-1 with TRBJ1-1; no clear D gene. This CDR3 region has 12 residues. With 4 bases removed from V and 11 bases from J, the gap between germline ends came to 14 bases. Germline loops: CDR1 WNHNN, CDR2 SYGVQD (reference sequence).

The chain employs TRBV18 and TRBJ1-2; no clear D. Germline V gene sequence: CDR1 KGHSH, CDR2 LQKENI. The CDR3 runs 13 residues. Trimming removed 4 bases at V and 3 bases at J, with 9 bases between. The CDR3 is CASSQGQDYGYTF. CDR3 bases: TGTGCCAGCTCACAGGGCCAGGACTATGGCTACACCTTC.

On this clone itself: A read error may explain this, as a much larger clone is one base away. Other DNA sequences from this sample encode an identical CDR3 as well. V usage is TRBV30 and J usage is TRBJ1-5; D call uncertain. V lost 1 base and J 0 bases, leaving 4 bases between the germline ends. The germline CDR1 and CDR2 sequences are GTSNPN and SVGIG (reference sequence). CDR3 length: 13 amino acids. CDR3 DNA sequence: TGTGCCTGGAGTGGAGATAGCAATCAGCCCCAGCATTTT. Amino acids: CAWSGDSNQPQHF.

This chain links TRBV29-1 with TRBJ1-2; D not certain. The CDR3 extends over 13 amino acids. Germline loops: CDR1 SQVTM, CDR2 ANQGSEA. The ends were cut back, 7 bases at V and 8 bases at J, with 20 bases in the middle. Here the CDR3 DNA reads TGCAGCGGGTCTAGGACGGGTTTTGAGGGCTACACCTTC. Its translation is CSGSRTGFEGYTF.

This clone was counted between two and nine times. The rearrangement links TRBV30 to TRBJ2-3; maybe TRBD2 (6 bases). The germline CDR1 and CDR2 sequences are GTSNPN and SVGIG (reference sequence). V was cut by 3 bases and J by 7 bases, with 14 bases left in between. The CDR3 runs 13 residues. The CDR3 DNA sequence: TGTGCCTGGAGCCCCGGACGGGAGAATACGCAGTATTTT. Translation gives CAWSPGRENTQYF.

The CDR3 loop is CASSRRTAAGYTF. The CDR3 nucleotides are TGTGCCAGCAGCCGACGGACGGCTGCTGGCTACACCTTC. The rearrangement links TRBV6-5 to TRBJ1-2; D is unresolved. The V end was cut by 6 bases, the J end by 7 bases, with 15 bases between. There are 13 residues in the CDR3. CDR1 is MNHEY, CDR2 SVGAGI, per germline.

The chain employs TRBV28 and TRBJ2-7; D is uncertain. In germline, CDR1 is MDHEN, CDR2 SYDVKM. This CDR3 spans 11 amino acids. With 10 bases removed from V and 6 bases from J, the gap between germline ends came to 13 bases. CDR3 sequence: CAILNGREQYF. CDR3 nucleotides: TGTGCCATTCTTAACGGGCGCGAGCAGTACTTC. Together with reference TRBV28 and TRBJ2-7, the CDR3 gives the full variable domain: DVKVTQSSRYLVKRTGEKVFLECVQDMDHENMFWYRQDPGLGLRLIYFSYDVKMKEKGDIPEGYSVSREKKERFSLILESASTNQTSMYLCAILNGREQYFGPGTRLTVT.

The chain links TRBV7-2 to TRBJ2-1; 9 bases agree with TRBD2. The CDR3 contains 16 residues. Trimming cost V 2 bases and J 4 bases; bases outside gene matches: 6. Germline CDR1 and CDR2: SGHTA and FQGNSA. The CDR3 loop reads CASSLFLAGKYNEQFF. The CDR3 nucleotides read TGTGCCAGCAGCTTATTCCTAGCGGGGAAGTACAATGAGCAGTTCTTC. The variable domain in full, with the rest retrieved from reference TRBV7-2 and TRBJ2-1, is GAGVSQSPSNKVTEKGKDVELRCDPISGHTALYWYRQSLGQGLEFLIYFQGNSAPDKSGLPSDRFSAERTGGSVSTLTIQRTQQEDSAVYLCASSLFLAGKYNEQFFGPGTRLTVL.

The chain recombines TRBV5-8 with TRBJ2-2, with 10 bases fitting TRBD1. Germline V gene data show CDR1 as SGHTS and CDR2 as YDEGEE. The length of the CDR3 is 17 residues. V lost 4 bases to trimming and J lost 0 bases; unmatched junction nucleotides: 6. CDR3 region: CASSPKDRGANTGELFF. The CDR3 nucleotides read TGTGCCAGCAGCCCTAAGGACAGGGGGGCGAACACCGGGGAGCTGTTTTTT. Combining the CDR3 with reference TRBV5-8 and TRBJ2-2 gives the whole variable domain EAGVTQSPTHLIKTRGQQATLRCSPISGHTSVYWYQQALGLGLQFLLWYDEGEERNRGNFPPRFSGRQFPNYSSELNVNALELEDSALYLCASSPKDRGANTGELFFGEGSRLTVL.

This clone occurred a few times. V gene TRBV30 combines with J gene TRBJ1-1; D not resolved. CDR3 length equals 15 residues. V lost 7 bases and J lost 4, with 22 bases in between. Germline values: CDR1 GTSNPN, CDR2 SVGIG (reference sequence). CDR3 nucleotide sequence: TGTGCCTCACACCTGCCTGCAGGAAGGGTCACTGAAGCTTTCTTT. Amino acid sequence: CASHLPAGRVTEAFF.

The genes are TRBV11-3 and TRBJ1-2; D may be TRBD1 (5 bases). Germline values: CDR1 SGHNT, CDR2 YENEEA. The V end lost 5 bases, the J end lost 2 bases, and 12 bases lay between the germline ends. This CDR3 is built from 14 residues. CDR3 DNA: TGTGCCAGCAGCGGATTAGGGGTAAACTATGGCTACACCTTC. Its protein is CASSGLGVNYGYTF.